The 6 T cell receptor beta chains below come from one sample, sequenced in a study of Ad26.COV2.S vaccination and SARS-CoV-2 variants. TCRdb keeps only in-frame clones here, not all; method: immunoSEQ multiplex PCR. The sample consists of some 290,000 clones, around 84% of them appearing once. Treatment given: over 15 received Ad26.COV2.S at low or high dose, single or two shots; 5 received placebo; per-sample allocation not given. Following the first vaccine or placebo injection, samples were taken on day 63. The sequenced sample was peripheral blood, obtained in a trial of Ad26.COV2.S vaccine versus placebo. These receptors were collected from a person aged 18-60 years who received the Ad26.COV2.S COVID-19 vaccine or a placebo.

CDR3 sequence reads: CASRPSGRVATEAFF. CDR3 coding DNA: TGTGCCAGTAGGCCCAGTGGCAGGGTGGCCACTGAAGCTTTCTTT. The chain is built from TRBV19 and TRBJ1-1, with D perhaps TRBD1 (5 bases). The V and J ends lost 6 bases and 4 bases respectively, with 18 bases between them. This CDR3 comprises 15 residues. Germline V lookup: CDR1 LNHDA, CDR2 SQIVND (reference sequence).

The chain employs TRBV4-1 and TRBJ1-3; D not certain. Trimming cost V 2 bases and J 0 bases, with 14 bases left between them. Germline V lookup: CDR1 MGHRA, CDR2 YSYEKL. The CDR3 runs to 17 residues. The chain's CDR3 is CASSQFGLALSGNTIYF. The DNA of the CDR3 is TGCGCCAGCAGCCAATTCGGCCTCGCCCTCTCTGGAAACACCATATATTTT.

The V and J genes are TRBV29-1 and TRBJ1-1, with 9 bases matching TRBD1. The V gene end was trimmed by 4 bases and the J gene end by 5 bases; junction bases not matched to a gene: 8. This CDR3 is built from 14 residues. Germline lookup yields CDR1 SQVTM and CDR2 ANQGSEA. Here the CDR3 DNA reads TGCAGCGTTGGGACAGGGGCGAGGGGTACTGAAGCTTTCTTT. It codes for CSVGTGARGTEAFF. Full variable domain (missing parts from reference TRBV29-1 and TRBJ1-1): SAVISQKPSRDICQRGTSLTIQCQVDSQVTMMFWYRQQPGQSLTLIATANQGSEATYESGFVIDKFPISRPNLTFSTLTVSNMSPEDSSIYLCSVGTGARGTEAFFGQGTRLTVV.

The chain joins TRBV18 to TRBJ1-6; perhaps TRBD1 as D (6 bases). V was cut by 3 bases and J by 9 bases, with 18 bases left in between. The CDR3 has 16 amino acids. The germline CDR1 and CDR2 sequences are KGHSH and LQKENI. CDR3 protein: CASSPTGGQGSSPLHF. The DNA for the CDR3 is TGTGCCAGCTCACCGACCGGAGGGCAGGGGAGTTCACCCCTCCACTTT. Looking up the rest from reference TRBV18 and TRBJ1-6 gives the full variable domain: NAGVMQNPRHLVRRRGQEARLRCSPMKGHSHVYWYRQLPEEGLKFMVYLQKENIIDESGMPKERFSAEFPKEGPSILRIQQVVRGDSAAYFCASSPTGGQGSSPLHFGNGTRLTVT.

V gene TRBV15 combines with J gene TRBJ2-3; D possibly uses TRBD1 or TRBD2 (6 bases each). Trimming cost V 1 base and J 3 bases, with 14 bases left between them. The germline V gene encodes CDR1 LNHNV and CDR2 YYDKDF (reference sequence). The length of the CDR3 is 16 residues. CDR3 DNA: TGTGCCACCAGCAGAGTGCCAGGGGAGGTGACAGATACGCAGTATTTT. Translated: CATSRVPGEVTDTQYF.

This clone is a singleton in its sample. This chain connects TRBV11-2 to TRBJ2-3; TRBD1 agrees at 9 bases. Per the germline V gene, CDR1 is SGHAT and CDR2 is FQNNGV. The CDR3 runs to 14 residues. Losses at the gene ends were 6 bases for V and 4 bases for J; bases not matched to a gene: 5. CDR3 coding DNA: TGTGCCAGCAGTCAGGACAGGGGTTCAGATACGCAGTATTTT. Amino acid sequence: CASSQDRGSDTQYF.